Shown below are 17 T cell receptor beta chains from a single sample sequenced in a study of identifying expanded T cells in peripheral blood. The method was immunoSEQ multiplex PCR; TCRdb's version includes in-frame clones alone and lacks a portion of them. The sample yields tens of thousands of clones, around 88% seen once. What was sequenced was blood. All receptors come from a person aged 18 to 75 in good health.

The sample holds a few counts of this clone. The chain has TRBV5-4 and TRBJ1-6, with D possibly matching TRBD1 (5 bases). Trimming removed 0 bases from V and 8 bases from J, with 12 bases in between. This CDR3 has 15 amino acids. Germline V gives CDR1 SGHNT, CDR2 YYREEE (reference sequence). CDR3 nucleotide sequence: TGTGCCAGCAGCTTGGAGGGAGGGGAGGATTCACCCCTCCACTTT. The encoded protein is CASSLEGGEDSPLHF.

V usage is TRBV25-1 and J usage is TRBJ2-7; 9 nucleotides match TRBD2. The CDR3 runs to 14 residues. The germline V gene encodes CDR1 MGHDK and CDR2 SYGVNS. V lost 7 bases, J lost 6 bases, and 10 bases stayed unmatched. The CDR3, as DNA: TGTGCCAGCACCATAGCGGGAGCGGGGAGCGAGCAGTACTTC. Its translation: CASTIAGAGSEQYF.

The chain uses TRBV30 and TRBJ2-3; no clear D gene. Germline lookup yields CDR1 GTSNPN and CDR2 SVGIG (reference sequence). This CDR3 is 14 amino acids long. V dropped 0 bases and J dropped 2 bases, with 9 bases sitting between them. The CDR3 coding sequence is TGTGCCTGGAGTGTAATGGCACACACAGATACGCAGTATTTT. Its translation: CAWSVMAHTDTQYF.

This chain connects TRBV10-3 to TRBJ2-7; maybe TRBD2 (6 bases). This CDR3 comprises 16 residues. Germline V gives CDR1 ENHRY, CDR2 SYGVKD. Trimming left V 4 bases short and J 1 base short, with 17 bases between. The CDR3 region is CAISGGTARGSYEQYF. CDR3 nucleotide sequence: TGTGCCATCAGTGGGGGGACTGCAAGAGGTTCCTACGAGCAGTACTTC.

The V call is TRBV29-1, the J call TRBJ2-7; unclear D gene. Trimming pared 6 bases from V and 2 bases from J, leaving 14 bases between. The CDR3 is made up of 13 amino acids. CDR1 is SQVTM, CDR2 ANQGSEA, per germline. CDR3 in DNA: TGCAGCGTCAGGCCCCCAGGTGCCTACGAGCAGTACTTC. It translates to CSVRPPGAYEQYF.

The gene calls are TRBV9 and TRBJ2-7; 10 bases agree with TRBD2. Trimming removed 0 bases from V and 11 bases from J; junction bases left unmatched: 8. Germline assignment: CDR1 SGDLS and CDR2 YYNGEE. The CDR3 has 14 residues. The CDR3 sequence: CASSVAVSGGPEYF. CDR3 DNA sequence: TGTGCCAGCAGCGTAGCGGTTAGCGGGGGGCCGGAGTACTTC.

Only one count was recorded for this clone. V and J are TRBV4-1 and TRBJ2-5, with 7 bases lining up with TRBD1. The CDR3 consists of 13 residues. Trimming removed 6 bases from V and 2 bases from J; junction bases left unmatched: 3. CDR1 is MGHRA, CDR2 YSYEKL, per germline. CDR3 nucleotides: TGCGCCAGCAGTCGGGGACAGCAAGAGACCCAGTACTTC. As protein: CASSRGQQETQYF.

This clone appeared a single time. The chain combines TRBV7-3 with TRBJ2-2; D uncertain. This CDR3 is built from 13 residues. Germline lookup yields CDR1 SGHTA and CDR2 FQGTGA. Trimming took off 2 bases at V and 10 bases at J, with 11 bases between the two ends. The DNA for the CDR3 is TGTGCCAGCAGCTTACGGTCGGCCGAGGAGCTGTTTTTT. This sequence encodes CASSLRSAEELFF.

The chain employs TRBV2 and TRBJ2-7; TRBD1 might be the D (6 bases). V lost 6 bases to trimming and J lost 5 bases, with 14 bases between them. The CDR3 runs 13 residues. In germline, CDR1 is SNHLY, CDR2 FYNNEI. The CDR3 sequence: CASSTGIVDEQYF. CDR3 nucleotide sequence: TGTGCCAGCAGCACAGGGATAGTAGACGAGCAGTACTTC.

The CDR3 DNA sequence: TGTGCCAGCAGCTCCGGGGCTGAGGGGGGGGCTTTCACTGAAGCTTTCTTT. It specifies CASSSGAEGGAFTEAFF. The rearrangement uses TRBV28 and TRBJ1-1; the D gene is possibly TRBD1 (6 bases). Germline V gene sequence: CDR1 MDHEN, CDR2 SYDVKM. Trimming cost V 6 bases and J 4 bases, with 24 bases left between them. The CDR3 loop spans 17 amino acids.

V is TRBV28 and J is TRBJ2-7; 7 nucleotides line up with TRBD1. Germline CDR1 is MDHEN and CDR2 is SYDVKM. The CDR3 is 15 residues long. With 7 bases clipped from V and 3 bases from J, the junction kept 12 bases outside the gene matches. The CDR3 loop reads CASISPAGGNYEQYF. The CDR3 nucleotides are TGTGCCAGCATCTCCCCGGCAGGGGGAAACTACGAGCAGTACTTC.

In nucleotides, the CDR3 is TGCGCCAGCAGCTACAAGCCGGGACAGATGAACACTGAAGCTTTCTTT. Its translation is CASSYKPGQMNTEAFF. The chain recombines TRBV4-1 with TRBJ1-1; 7 bases fit TRBD1. Per the germline V gene, CDR1 is MGHRA and CDR2 is YSYEKL. After removal of 5 bases from V and 0 bases from J, the junction contained 9 bases not matched to a gene. The length of the CDR3 is 16 residues.

The gene calls are TRBV4-3 and TRBJ2-3, with TRBD2 identical over 7 bases. The CDR3 length is 17 residues. J was trimmed by 2 bases and V by 0 bases; bases with no gene match: 8. Germline-derived CDR1 and CDR2 are LGHNA and YSLEER. This CDR3 reads CASSQDLGGGPTDTQYF. The CDR3 coding sequence is TGCGCCAGCAGCCAAGATTTGGGGGGAGGGCCCACAGATACGCAGTATTTT.

This chain connects TRBV30 to TRBJ1-4, with TRBD1 matching over 9 bases. V was clipped by 4 bases and J by 5 bases; unmatched bases: 5. CDR1 is GTSNPN, CDR2 SVGIG, per germline (reference sequence). This CDR3 has 14 amino acids. The CDR3 nucleotides read TGTGCCTGGACTAGGACAGGGGAAAATGAAAAACTGTTTTTT. Its translation: CAWTRTGENEKLFF. Using reference TRBV30 and TRBJ1-4 for the parts outside the CDR3, the full variable domain is SQTIHQWPATLVQPVGSPLSLECTVEGTSNPNLYWYRQAAGRGLQLLFYSVGIGQISSEVPQNLSASRPQDRQFILSSKKLLLSDSGFYLCAWTRTGENEKLFFGSGTQLSVL.

The rearrangement links TRBV11-3 to TRBJ2-3, with D tentatively TRBD1 (5 bases). This CDR3 is 13 amino acids long. Per the germline V gene, CDR1 is SGHNT and CDR2 is YENEEA. With 1 base removed from V and 7 bases from J, the gap between germline ends came to 9 bases. CDR3 amino acids: CASSLATGYTQYF. The DNA of the CDR3 is TGTGCCAGCAGCTTAGCCACAGGATATACGCAGTATTTT.

The genes are TRBV28 and TRBJ1-3; D remains ambiguous. Trimming shortened V by 6 bases and J by 0 bases, and 12 bases separated the two germline ends. The CDR3 runs to 15 residues. Germline V lookup: CDR1 MDHEN, CDR2 SYDVKM. The CDR3 protein is CASRGFGGSGNTIYF. CDR3 in DNA: TGTGCCAGCAGGGGATTCGGTGGCTCTGGAAACACCATATATTTT.

In nucleotides, the CDR3 is TGTGCCAGCAGTGACGCAGGAAACACCATATATTTT. Residues: CASSDAGNTIYF. This rearrangement joins TRBV6-1 to TRBJ1-3; no reliable D call. The CDR3 contains 12 residues. Per the germline V gene, CDR1 is MNHNS and CDR2 is SASEGT. V gave up 3 bases and J gave up 4 bases, with 4 bases separating them.